The clone carrying this T cell receptor (beta chain) was picked up many times. As yet, its antigen is unknown. The authors used template switching to add a universal primer site and gave cDNA unique molecular identifiers. TCRdb itself ran the 5' RACE reads through MiXCR, one entry per CDR3 protein. Here the sample spans 310,000 or so distinct CDR3 sequences, around 9.7% being singletons. The entry originates in a study of identical twins. Study-wide findings and caveats: Cord blood beta clonotypes present at high abundance carried fewer insertions; no such pattern appeared in memory repertoires. Conclusions came from cross-sectional statistical analysis, not from following the same donors.

A further study also used this sample, focusing on yellow fever vaccine responses in identical twins. Per that paper: Each twin's T cell response to the vaccine was reported to look partly convergent and partly personalized.

Sequenced material: CD8+ T cells sorted from blood. The clonotype comes from a woman between 18 and 29 years old in good health.

The CDR3 nucleotides read TGCGCCAGCAGCCAAGTTTGGCAGGGGGCGTATGAGCAGTTCTTC. Protein product: CASSQVWQGAYEQFF. The chain has TRBV4-1 and TRBJ2-1; TRBD1 matches 8 bases. The CDR3 has 15 residues. J lost 8 bases, V lost 1 base, and 7 bases had no gene match. Germline values: CDR1 MGHRA, CDR2 YSYEKL.